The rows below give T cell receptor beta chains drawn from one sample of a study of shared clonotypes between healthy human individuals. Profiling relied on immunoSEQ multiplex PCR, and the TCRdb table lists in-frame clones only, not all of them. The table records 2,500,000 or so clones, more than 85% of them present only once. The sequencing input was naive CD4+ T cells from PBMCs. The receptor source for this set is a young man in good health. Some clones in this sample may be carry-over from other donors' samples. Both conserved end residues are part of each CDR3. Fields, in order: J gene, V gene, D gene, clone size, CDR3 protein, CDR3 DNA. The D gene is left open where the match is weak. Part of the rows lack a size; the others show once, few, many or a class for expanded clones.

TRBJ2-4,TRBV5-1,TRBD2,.,CASSLAGGASGKNIQYF,TGCGCCAGCAGCTTGGCTGGTGGGGCTAGCGGTAAAAACATTCAGTACTTC
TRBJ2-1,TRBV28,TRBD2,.,CASIPAGGYNEQFF,TGTGCCAGCATCCCTGCGGGGGGTTACAATGAGCAGTTCTTC
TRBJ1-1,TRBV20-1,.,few,CSASRTEAFF,TGCAGTGCTAGTAGGACTGAAGCTTTCTTT
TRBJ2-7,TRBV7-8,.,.,CASSLLLGPYEQYF,TGTGCCAGCAGCTTACTCCTTGGACCCTACGAGCAGTACTTC
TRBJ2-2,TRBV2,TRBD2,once,CASNLAGGKTGELFF,TGTGCCAGTAATCTAGCGGGAGGAAAAACCGGGGAGCTGTTTTTT
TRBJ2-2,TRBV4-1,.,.,CASSHPRARGELFF,TGCGCCAGCAGCCATCCACGGGCGCGCGGGGAGCTGTTTTTT
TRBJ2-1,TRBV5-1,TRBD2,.,CASARGDSGTTYNEQFF,TGCGCCAGCGCGCGGGGGGACTCCGGGACTACCTACAATGAGCAGTTCTTC
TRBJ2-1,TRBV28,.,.,CASARVLVSYNEQFF,TGTGCCAGCGCAAGGGTCTTGGTGTCCTACAATGAGCAGTTCTTC
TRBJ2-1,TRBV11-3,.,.,CASSLDHPGSNEQFF,TGTGCCAGCAGCTTAGATCACCCAGGGTCCAATGAGCAGTTCTTC
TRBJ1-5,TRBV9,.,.,CASSVSSSGNQPQHF,TGTGCCAGCAGCGTATCCAGTAGCGGTAATCAGCCCCAGCATTTT
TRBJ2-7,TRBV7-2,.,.,CASSHPSRQHPYEQYF,TGTGCCAGCAGCCATCCTTCCCGACAGCATCCCTACGAGCAGTACTTC
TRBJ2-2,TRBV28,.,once,CASTTGQGELFF,TGTGCCAGCACCACCGGACAGGGGGAGCTGTTTTTT
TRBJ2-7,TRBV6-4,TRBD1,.,CASSDRDREYEQYF,TGTGCCAGCAGCGACCGGGACAGGGAATACGAGCAGTACTTC
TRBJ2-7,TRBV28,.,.,CASSLGGKGPEQYF,TGTGCCAGCAGTTTGGGGGGAAAAGGGCCCGAGCAGTACTTC
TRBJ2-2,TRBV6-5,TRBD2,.,CASFAGEGELFF,TGTGCCAGCTTTGCGGGAGAAGGGGAGCTGTTTTTT
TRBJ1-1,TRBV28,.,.,CASSPRDMNTEAFF,TGTGCCAGCAGCCCCCGGGACATGAACACTGAAGCTTTCTTT
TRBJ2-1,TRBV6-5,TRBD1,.,CASSVDRSSYNEQFF,TGTGCCAGCAGTGTGGACAGGAGCTCCTACAATGAGCAGTTCTTC
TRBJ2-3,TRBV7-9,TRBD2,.,CASSYPHRGGGDTQYF,TGTGCCAGCAGCTACCCCCACCGGGGGGGAGGGGATACGCAGTATTTT
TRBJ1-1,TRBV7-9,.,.,CASSPPAGHTEAFF,TGTGCCAGCAGCCCCCCCGCGGGGCACACTGAAGCTTTCTTT
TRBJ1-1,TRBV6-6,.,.,CASSYSQAQEAFF,TGTGCCAGCAGTTACTCTCAGGCCCAGGAAGCTTTCTTT
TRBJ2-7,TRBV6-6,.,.,CASSHRASRYEQYF,TGTGCCAGCAGTCATCGGGCTAGCAGGTACGAGCAGTACTTC
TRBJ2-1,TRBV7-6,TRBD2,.,CASSSLAGSSYNEQFF,TGTGCCAGCAGCTCTCTAGCGGGAAGCTCCTACAATGAGCAGTTCTTC
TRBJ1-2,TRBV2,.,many,CASGLRGRDYGYTF,TGTGCCAGCGGACTCAGGGGCCGCGACTATGGCTACACCTTC
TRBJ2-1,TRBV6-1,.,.,CASSERAASRRLYNEQFF,TGTGCCAGCAGTGAGAGGGCGGCTAGCCGACGCCTCTACAATGAGCAGTTCTTC
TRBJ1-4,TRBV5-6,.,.,CASSYRPALAGKLFF,TGTGCCAGCAGCTACCGCCCGGCCCTTGCAGGAAAACTGTTTTTT
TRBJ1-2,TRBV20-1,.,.,CSARIGYGYTF,TGCAGTGCTAGGATTGGCTATGGCTACACCTTC
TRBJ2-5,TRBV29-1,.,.,CRVDTYQETQYF,TGCAGGGTAGACACCTACCAAGAGACCCAGTACTTC
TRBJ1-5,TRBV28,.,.,CASSLGTYSNQPQHF,TGTGCCAGCAGTTTAGGGACATATAGCAATCAGCCCCAGCATTTT
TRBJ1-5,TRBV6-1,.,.,CASSDSLPGNQPQHF,TGTGCCAGCAGTGATTCGCTCCCGGGGAATCAGCCCCAGCATTTT
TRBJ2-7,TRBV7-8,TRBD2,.,CASSLQASGTYEQYF,TGTGCCAGCAGCTTACAGGCTAGCGGGACCTACGAGCAGTACTTC
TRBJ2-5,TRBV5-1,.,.,CASSFGPTQETQYF,TGCGCCAGCAGCTTCGGGCCTACCCAAGAGACCCAGTACTTC
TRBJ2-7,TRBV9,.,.,CASSVEADTLTYEQYF,TGTGCCAGCAGCGTAGAGGCGGACACACTCACCTACGAGCAGTACTTC
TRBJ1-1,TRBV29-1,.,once,CSVALKLGSGEAFF,TGCAGCGTTGCTCTAAAACTCGGAAGTGGGGAAGCTTTCTTT
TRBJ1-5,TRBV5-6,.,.,CASSLRGSNQPQHF,TGTGCCAGCAGCTTGCGGGGTTCCAATCAGCCCCAGCATTTT
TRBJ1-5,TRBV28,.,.,CASSMAGTIYSNQPQHF,TGTGCCAGCAGTATGGCGGGGACGATTTATAGCAATCAGCCCCAGCATTTT
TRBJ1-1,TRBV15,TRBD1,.,CATSRGRQGGTEAFF,TGTGCCACCAGCAGAGGGCGACAGGGAGGCACTGAAGCTTTCTTT
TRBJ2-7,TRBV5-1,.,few,CASSLANEQYF,TGCGCCAGCAGCTTGGCGAACGAGCAGTACTTC
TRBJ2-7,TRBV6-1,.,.,CASSVEGGEQYF,TGTGCCAGCAGTGTTGAAGGGGGGGAGCAGTACTTC
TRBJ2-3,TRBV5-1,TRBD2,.,CASSLAPSGRGISDTQYF,TGCGCCAGCAGCTTGGCTCCTAGCGGGAGAGGAATCTCAGATACGCAGTATTTT
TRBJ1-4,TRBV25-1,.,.,CASSATATNEKLFF,TGTGCCAGCAGTGCTACAGCAACTAATGAAAAACTGTTTTTT
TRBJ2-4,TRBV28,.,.,CASSLWGQGKGRNIQYF,TGTGCCAGCAGTTTATGGGGGCAAGGAAAAGGTCGGAACATTCAGTACTTC
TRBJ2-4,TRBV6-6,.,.,CASRHGPGRGKNIQYF,TGTGCCAGCAGACACGGACCGGGCCGAGGCAAAAACATTCAGTACTTC
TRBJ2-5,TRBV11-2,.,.,CASSLVVEEETQYF,TGTGCCAGCAGCTTAGTGGTCGAAGAAGAGACCCAGTACTTC
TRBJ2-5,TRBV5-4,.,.,CASINTGSLPETQYF,TGTGCCAGCATTAACACAGGATCTCTTCCTGAGACCCAGTACTTC
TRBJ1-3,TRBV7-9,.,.,CASSLRARYNSDSGNTIYF,TGTGCCAGCAGCCTGCGGGCACGATACAACAGTGACTCTGGAAACACCATATATTTT
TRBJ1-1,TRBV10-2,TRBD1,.,CASSDRKDRGQRTEAFF,TGCGCCAGCAGTGATAGGAAAGACAGGGGGCAAAGGACTGAAGCTTTCTTT
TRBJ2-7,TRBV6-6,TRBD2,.,CASKDGLAGQEQYF,TGTGCCAGCAAGGATGGACTAGCGGGGCAGGAGCAGTACTTC
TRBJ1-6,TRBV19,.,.,CASTNRDHSPLHF,TGTGCCAGTACGAACAGGGACCATTCACCCCTCCACTTT
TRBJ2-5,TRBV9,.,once,CASSVALGRGEETQYF,TGTGCCAGCAGCGTAGCGTTGGGCAGGGGGGAAGAGACCCAGTACTTC
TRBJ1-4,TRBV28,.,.,CASSTGSKGSHEKLFF,TGTGCCAGCAGTACAGGGTCCAAAGGTTCCCATGAAAAACTGTTTTTT
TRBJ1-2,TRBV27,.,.,CASRAEGDGYTF,TGTGCCAGCCGCGCGGAAGGGGATGGCTACACCTTC
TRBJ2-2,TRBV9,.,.,CASKIGPNTGELFF,TGTGCCAGCAAAATTGGCCCGAACACCGGGGAGCTGTTTTTT
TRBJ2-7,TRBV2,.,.,CASKGGWESYEQYF,TGTGCCAGCAAGGGGGGGTGGGAGTCCTACGAGCAGTACTTC
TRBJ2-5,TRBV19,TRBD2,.,CASSTGAGPQETQYF,TGTGCCAGTAGTACAGGAGCGGGACCTCAAGAGACCCAGTACTTC
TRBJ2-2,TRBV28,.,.,CASRVSAGELFF,TGTGCCAGCAGGGTTTCGGCCGGGGAGCTGTTTTTT
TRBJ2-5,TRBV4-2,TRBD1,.,CASSLHDRGRRQETQYF,TGTGCCAGCAGCCTACATGACAGGGGGCGCCGCCAAGAGACCCAGTACTTC
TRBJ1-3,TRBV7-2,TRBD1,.,CASRPTGDYTGNTIYF,TGTGCCAGCAGACCGACAGGGGATTATACTGGAAACACCATATATTTT
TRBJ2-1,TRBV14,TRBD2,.,CASSQKGLAVYNEQFF,TGTGCCAGCAGCCAGAAGGGACTAGCGGTCTACAATGAGCAGTTCTTC
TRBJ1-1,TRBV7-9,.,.,CASSLGGPTEAFF,TGTGCCAGCAGCTTAGGGGGACCCACTGAAGCTTTCTTT
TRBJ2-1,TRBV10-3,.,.,CAISDRPYEQFF,TGTGCCATCAGTGATCGCCCCTATGAGCAGTTCTTC